The 25 T cell receptor beta chains reported below all come from one sample, sequenced in a study of T cells in Graves' hyperthyroidism and ophthalmopathy (dated by TCRdb to between 2017 and 2020). Preparation of the library involved multiplex PCR. This sample was sequenced with an Illumina HiSeq 2000. Amplification of TCR beta CDR3 regions was carried out from RNA transcripts. For the first round of RT-PCR on the TCR CDR3, the HTBI primer set was used together with the Qiagen OneStep RT-PCR kit. TCRdb reworked the public reads: Q25 trimming with fastp, MiXCR clone assembly, productive beta chains retained. Each CDR3 protein gets just one entry, which takes the most common genes and DNA from the rows behind it. The sample table holds approximately 400,000 distinct CDR3 sequences, of which around 16% were seen once. Jointly, the top ten make up 13% to 15% of the sample. The sample was blood. Every receptor here comes from a young woman with Graves' hyperthyroidism.

The CDR3 here is CASSQVMSGGRIGNEQFF. Here the CDR3 DNA reads TGCGCCAGCAGCCAAGTGATGTCTGGCGGGAGGATCGGGAATGAGCAGTTCTTC. The chain employs TRBV4-1 and TRBJ2-1; 8 bases map to TRBD2. V trimming: 1 base; J trimming: 7 bases; junction bases outside the gene matches: 15. This CDR3 has 18 residues. Per the germline V gene, CDR1 is MGHRA and CDR2 is YSYEKL.

V gene TRBV4-3 combines with J gene TRBJ2-3; 9 bases agree with TRBD2. CDR1 is LGHNA, CDR2 YSLEER, per germline. The CDR3 consists of 18 residues. V was clipped by 1 base and J by 2 bases; unmatched bases: 10. The CDR3 sequence is CASSQGPPLGLATDTQYF. The CDR3, as DNA: TGCGCCAGCAGCCAAGGTCCCCCTCTGGGACTAGCCACAGATACGCAGTATTTT.

The genes are TRBV28 and TRBJ1-5; D gene uncertain. The V gene lost 2 bases and the J gene lost 4 bases, with 21 bases spanning the gap. The length of the CDR3 is 18 residues. Per the germline V gene, CDR1 is MDHEN and CDR2 is SYDVKM. The CDR3 coding sequence is TGTGCCAGCAGTTTACTGTCTTGGAACTGGGGTGAAAATCAGCCCCAGCATTTT. This translates into CASSLLSWNWGENQPQHF.

The gene calls are TRBV27 and TRBJ1-2, with D perhaps matching TRBD1 (5 bases). CDR3 length: 13 residues. V was shortened by 6 bases and J by 5 bases, with 13 bases between the two germline ends. Germline-derived CDR1 and CDR2 are MNHEY and SMNVEV (reference sequence). CDR3 in DNA: TGTGCCAGCAGGGCCGAGGGGATTTATGGCTACACCTTC. Protein sequence: CASRAEGIYGYTF.

In this sample, this clonotype turned up a few times. The V and J genes are TRBV2 and TRBJ1-5; unclear D gene. The CDR3 is made up of 14 amino acids. Germline V gene sequence: CDR1 SNHLY, CDR2 FYNNEI. V was trimmed by 7 bases and J by 0 bases, leaving 10 bases between them. The CDR3 loop is CASKDSGSNQPQHF. The CDR3 nucleotides are TGTGCCAGCAAAGATTCGGGTAGCAATCAGCCCCAGCATTTT.

The V gene is TRBV6-2 or TRBV6-3, the J gene TRBJ1-6; perhaps TRBD1 as D (6 bases). Germline CDR1 reads MNHEY; CDR2 reads SVGEGT. The CDR3 has 16 residues. Trimming pared 6 bases from V and 8 bases from J, leaving 20 bases between. CDR3 sequence: CASSRGPLESHSPLHF. Here the CDR3 DNA reads TGTGCCAGCAGCAGGGGACCACTTGAGTCCCATTCACCCCTCCACTTT.

This clonotype was picked up many times. The rearrangement uses TRBV18 and TRBJ2-1, with a possible D match to TRBD2 (6 bases). Germline V gene sequence: CDR1 KGHSH, CDR2 LQKENI. Trimming left V 4 bases short and J 0 bases short, with 22 bases between. There are 19 residues in the CDR3. The CDR3 DNA reads as TGTGCCAGCTCACTATACAGGCGAGTAGCGACTAGCTCCTACAATGAGCAGTTCTTC. It translates to CASSLYRRVATSSYNEQFF. Based on the CDR3 plus reference TRBV18 and TRBJ2-1, the full variable domain is NAGVMQNPRHLVRRRGQEARLRCSPMKGHSHVYWYRQLPEEGLKFMVYLQKENIIDESGMPKERFSAEFPKEGPSILRIQQVVRGDSAAYFCASSLYRRVATSSYNEQFFGPGTRLTVL.

The chain recombines TRBV19 with TRBJ2-2, with a tentative D call TRBD1 (5 bases). Trimming took off 3 bases at V and 3 bases at J, with 14 bases between the two ends. Germline-derived CDR1 and CDR2 are LNHDA and SQIVND (reference sequence). CDR3 length: 16 residues. The CDR3 nucleotides are TGTGCCAGTAGTATCCGTTTTAAGGGGTACACCGGGGAGCTGTTTTTT. Its translation is CASSIRFKGYTGELFF.

The chain joins TRBV6-1 to TRBJ2-7, with D perhaps given as TRBD1 or TRBD2 (6 bases each). The germline gives CDR1 MNHNS, CDR2 SASEGT. The germline V and J ends were trimmed by 3 bases and 0 bases, with 12 bases remaining between them. The CDR3 loop spans 15 amino acids. CDR3 sequence: CASSEEGVVSYEQYF. The CDR3 DNA sequence: TGTGCCAGCAGTGAGGAGGGGGTGGTCTCCTACGAGCAGTACTTC.

In regard to this clonotype: A read error may be the cause here, since a much bigger clone is one base away. V usage is TRBV12-3 or TRBV12-4 and J usage is TRBJ1-1; D possibly corresponds to TRBD1 (6 bases). The CDR3 is made up of 11 amino acids. The V end lost 11 bases, the J end lost 5 bases, and 12 bases lay between the germline ends. In DNA form, the CDR3 reads TGTGCCGGCATTAGGGGGACTGAAGCTTTCTTT. Amino acid sequence: CAGIRGTEAFF.

This clonotype appeared many times. The chain recombines TRBV10-3 with TRBJ1-1; D not certain. The CDR3 contains 13 residues. The germline V gene has CDR1 ENHRY and CDR2 SYGVKD. V lost 4 bases, J lost 2 bases, and 8 bases lay in between. This CDR3 reads CAISGVVNTEAFF. CDR3 sequence (DNA): TGTGCCATCAGTGGGGTAGTCAACACTGAAGCTTTCTTT.

As concerns this clonotype: The conserved final phenylalanine or tryptophan is absent from the CDR3, which likely points to a read error. The chain employs TRBV12-3 or TRBV12-4 and TRBJ1-5; D may be TRBD1 (6 bases). The CDR3 covers 14 residues. Trimming stripped 0 bases from V and 4 bases from J, with 7 bases between. The DNA for the CDR3 is TGTGCCAGCAGTTTAGCAGGGGGGAATCAGCCCCAGCATATT. Encoded protein: CASSLAGGNQPQHI.

This clonotype was found a few times. The gene calls are TRBV7-2 and TRBJ2-3; perhaps TRBD2 as D (6 bases). The CDR3 length is 15 residues. Trimming stripped 5 bases from V and 2 bases from J, with 14 bases between. Germline CDR1 SGHTA, CDR2 FQGNSA. The chain's CDR3 is CASSRFGGATDTQYF. In DNA form, the CDR3 reads TGTGCCAGCAGCCGGTTCGGCGGGGCCACAGATACGCAGTATTTT.

This clonotype was found many times. V and J are TRBV7-9 and TRBJ2-1, with 10 bases fitting TRBD2. The V gene end was trimmed by 3 bases and the J gene end by 6 bases; junction bases not matched to a gene: 8. This CDR3 has 16 amino acids. Per germline, CDR1 SEHNR and CDR2 FQNEAQ (reference sequence). The CDR3: CASSFWSGGALNEQFF. CDR3 DNA: TGTGCCAGCAGCTTTTGGAGCGGGGGGGCCCTCAATGAGCAGTTCTTC. Based on the CDR3 plus reference TRBV7-9 and TRBJ2-1, the full variable domain is DTGVSQNPRHKITKRGQNVTFRCDPISEHNRLYWYRQTLGQGPEFLTYFQNEAQLEKSRLLSDRFSAERPKGSFSTLEIQRTEQGDSAMYLCASSFWSGGALNEQFFGPGTRLTVL.

This clonotype was seen at least ten times. The rearrangement links TRBV14 to TRBJ2-5; D is possibly TRBD1 (6 bases). Between the trimmed V and J ends, which lost 4 bases and 7 bases, there was a span of 22 bases. The CDR3 spans 16 residues. Looked up from germline, CDR1 is SGHDN and CDR2 is FVKESK. This CDR3 reads CASSPVGASRIGTQYF. CDR3 DNA sequence: TGTGCCAGCAGCCCGGTGGGGGCTAGCCGAATTGGGACCCAGTACTTC.

This clonotype showed up many times. The chain couples TRBV7-8 to TRBJ2-1, with 10 bases identical to TRBD2. Trimming cost V 5 bases and J 6 bases; bases outside gene matches: 16. There are 18 residues in the CDR3. In germline, CDR1 is SGHVS, CDR2 FQNEAQ. CDR3 DNA sequence: TGTGCCAGCAGCCCTTGGGGGGCTAGCGGGAGTGGCCTCAATGAGCAGTTCTTC. It is translated as CASSPWGASGSGLNEQFF.

This clonotype was seen repeatedly, ten times or more. J is TRBJ2-1 and V is TRBV4-2, with D uncertain. From germline, CDR1 is LGHNA and CDR2 YNFKEQ. The V end was cut by 1 base, the J end by 3 bases, with 13 bases between. This CDR3 spans 16 amino acids. CDR3 loop: CASSQVGPVIYNEQFF. The CDR3 nucleotides are TGTGCCAGCAGCCAAGTTGGCCCCGTGATCTACAATGAGCAGTTCTTC.

This clonotype has ten or more counts. The V and J genes are TRBV3-1 and TRBJ1-4, with 9 nucleotides matching TRBD1. V lost 2 bases and J lost 8; bases outside the gene matches: 9. The germline V gene encodes CDR1 LGHDT and CDR2 YNNKEL (reference sequence). This CDR3 is 16 amino acids long. The CDR3 loop is CASSQINRGLSEKLFF. CDR3 DNA sequence: TGTGCCAGCAGCCAAATAAACAGGGGGCTGTCGGAAAAACTGTTTTTT.

At least ten counts were recorded for this clonotype. The CDR3 sequence is CAMRTGVYGYTF. The CDR3 DNA follows: TGTGCCATGCGAACAGGGGTCTATGGCTACACCTTC. The J gene is TRBJ1-2, the V gene TRBV10-3, with 7 bases lining up with TRBD1. Per the germline V gene, CDR1 is ENHRY and CDR2 is SYGVKD. The CDR3 runs 12 residues. Trimming at V came to 9 bases and at J to 4 bases, leaving 5 bases not matched to a gene.

This clonotype came up a few times. The chain has TRBV10-3 and TRBJ2-6, with 7 bases matching TRBD1. Germline-derived CDR1 and CDR2 are ENHRY and SYGVKD. The CDR3 contains 16 residues. V gave up 3 bases and J gave up 0 bases; unmatched junction bases: 2. This chain's CDR3 is CAISDTGDSGANVLTF. CDR3 DNA sequence: TGTGCCATCAGTGACACAGGGGACTCTGGGGCCAACGTCCTGACTTTC.

This rearrangement joins TRBV28 to TRBJ1-5, with 9 bases matching TRBD1. Germline lookup yields CDR1 MDHEN and CDR2 SYDVKM. The trim removed 5 bases at V and 2 bases at J, leaving 4 bases unmatched. The CDR3 has 15 residues. The CDR3 here is CASSETGGGNQPQHF. CDR3 in DNA: TGTGCCAGCAGTGAGACAGGGGGGGGCAATCAGCCCCAGCATTTT. The entire variable domain, with the rest obtained from reference TRBV28 and TRBJ1-5, is as follows: DVKVTQSSRYLVKRTGEKVFLECVQDMDHENMFWYRQDPGLGLRLIYFSYDVKMKEKGDIPEGYSVSREKKERFSLILESASTNQTSMYLCASSETGGGNQPQHFGDGTRLSIL.

In this sample, this clonotype turned up many times. One end of the junction fails to match germline, which may point to a read error. The chain links TRBV7-7 to TRBJ2-5, with 11 bases that match TRBD2. CDR1 and CDR2 (germline): SSHAT, FNYEAQ (reference sequence). CDR3 length: 16 residues. CDR3 amino acids: CASSRIAGGPGETQYF. CDR3 DNA: TGTGCTAGCAGCCGTATAGCGGGAGGGCCGGGAGAGACCCAGTACTTC.

This clonotype has more than one count but fewer than ten. The V and J genes are TRBV7-9 and TRBJ2-3, with TRBD1 matching 10 bases. J lost 4 bases, V lost 4 bases, and 8 bases had no gene match. The CDR3 has 16 amino acids. Germline V gives CDR1 SEHNR, CDR2 FQNEAQ (reference sequence). CDR3 residues: CASSSRQGAGADTQYF. The CDR3 region has the DNA TGTGCCAGCAGCTCACGACAGGGGGCAGGGGCAGATACGCAGTATTTT.

This clonotype turned up a few times. V gene TRBV5-8 combines with J gene TRBJ1-2, with no clear D. Per the germline V gene, CDR1 is SGHTS and CDR2 is YDEGEE. The CDR3 loop spans 14 amino acids. The V and J ends lost 3 bases and 5 bases respectively, with 14 bases between them. The CDR3 DNA reads as TGTGCCAGCAGCTCGGATGGACTAATTTATGGCTACACCTTC. Its protein is CASSSDGLIYGYTF.

Only a few counts were recorded for this clonotype. This chain links TRBV4-1 with TRBJ2-3, with a weak D call TRBD2 (6 bases). V lost 5 bases, J lost 8 bases, and 26 bases lay in between. This CDR3 spans 17 amino acids. Germline CDR1 reads MGHRA; CDR2 reads YSYEKL. This CDR3 reads CASSSPGGGLAAGTQYF. DNA of the CDR3: TGCGCCAGCAGCTCCCCCGGTGGGGGACTCGCTGCTGGTACGCAGTATTTT.